A single T cell receptor beta chain is shown here with its context. The antigen it recognizes is unknown. No per-base quality is available; no much larger clone lies one base away. The data are from a study of beta chain features in type 1 diabetes (dated by TCRdb to between 2017 and 2018). Concerning the study at large: Mean age, gender distribution, total cell number and subset yield were not different between patients and healthy donors. Across all samples, almost 110 million sorted cells were examined, and cell number per subset correlated strongly with RNA yield. The study compared the TCRB repertoires of sorted circulating CD4+ T cell subsets in recently diagnosed type 1 diabetes patients with those in matched healthy donors. Whereas all 30 or so donors provided naive and central memory subsets, regulatory and stem cell-like memory subsets were isolated from just 8 patients and about eight healthy donors.

Taken from the germline V gene (reference sequence), the CDR1 and CDR2 loops are LNHDA and SQIVND. CDR3 length: 15 amino acids, cysteine to phenylalanine. Only the CDR3 part of the read is kept: 45 bases, read in frame from the first base. Between the V and J ends, shortened by 5 bases and 5 bases respectively, the junction contains 18 bases. The entire amount of isolated RNA was reverse transcribed using the High Capacity cDNA Reverse Transcription Kit, so the sequenced TCRB transcripts were expressed ones. Naive, central memory and regulatory T cell samples underwent deep immunoSEQ sequencing, averaging approximately 3.3 million total reads per sample. After sorted cells were lysed in RLT buffer, RNA was extracted with DNase-treated RNeasy Micro or Mini kits, with the choice depending on cell number. Each cell subset was processed on its own to prevent cross-contamination, while patient and healthy donor samples were processed together. The immunoSEQ multiplex PCR was used to amplify TCRB sequences from cDNA, generating 87-bp fragments that spanned the CDR3 region. Amplicons were sequenced on the Illumina HiSeq platform. From the authors' description of their analysis: Synthetic template baselines were used to correct PCR bias computationally, reads within Hamming distance 2 were collapsed, and singletons that could not be merged were discarded. Reads were aligned against IMGT so that V, D and J genes, CDR3 length and insertions or deletions at six rearrangement sites could be assigned. Within each subset, clonotype counts were normalized to the number of sorted cells before true diversity and Gini coefficients were calculated with the tcR R package. Repertoire sharing was quantified using the overlap coefficient calculated on TCRB nucleotide sequences. TCRdb took over this immuneACCESS table, retaining in-frame rearrangements with V and J assigned. Such tables are incomplete; in checked studies, under half of the missing clones stem from an unresolved V gene, and the remainder is unexplained. That table is the source of V, J and clone size, and D and trimming were worked out from the DNA. Recorded for this sample are 150,000 to 200,000 clones; approximately 10% of them occurred a single time. Roughly 0.7% of the sample belongs to the ten largest clones.

From each donor, a single peripheral blood sample of 95 to 150 mL on average was drawn into heparinised tubes. Naive, central memory, regulatory and stem cell-like memory CD4+ T cells were sorted on a BD FACSAria II using a panel including CD45RO, CCR7, CD25, CD127, CD95 and CD27. Purity was above 98% for every sorted population. PBMCs were separated immediately by Lymphoprep density gradient centrifugation and were stained directly, without being cultured. So that batch effects would be minimized, each experiment stained and sorted samples in pairs, pairing one healthy donor with one patient. Study-level results and caveats: Sequencing cDNA rather than genomic DNA could over-represent highly expressing activated cells, although activation and CD3 levels did not differ between groups. Shorter templates might be favored by PCR, yet because patient and control samples were amplified and corrected together, any such skew would affect both groups equally. HLA sub-analyses involved small numbers of individuals, so any influence of HLA type on TCRB rearrangement remained unresolved. The naive, central memory and regulatory TCRB repertoires appeared to resemble one another more closely among patients than among healthy donors. In all four CD4+ subsets, TCRB CDR3 length was moderately but significantly shorter in type 1 diabetes patients. At VDJ recombination sites, type 1 diabetes patients had fewer insertions and more deleted nucleotides, which implies abnormalities in thymic rearrangement.

The chain links TRBV19 with TRBJ2-5, with a tentative D gene TRBD2 over 7 matching bases. The sequence came from a woman in her 30s with type 1 diabetes. Source material: central memory CD4+ T cells from blood. DNA sequence: TGTGCCAGTAGTCCCGGGCGGGGGCAGGGCGAGACCCAGTACTTC. Its coded protein is CASSPGRGQGETQYF.